The rows below give T cell receptor beta chains drawn from one sample of a study of early T cells in non-severe SARS-CoV-2 infection. TCRdb reanalysed the 5' RACE reads using MiXCR and keeps one entry per CDR3 protein. The table shows about 48,000 distinct CDR3 sequences, with around 5.6% occurring only once. Source material: whole blood. The origin of the receptors is an adult who was a healthcare worker with PCR-confirmed SARS-CoV-2 infection or an uninfected control (not recorded which). Both conserved end residues are part of each CDR3. A D gene is named only where the DNA matches it firmly. A row's size may be missing; if present it is once, few, many or a size class.

>TRBV7-2|many|TRBD2|TRBJ2-1
TGTGCCAGCACCAAACTAGCGGGAGGTTCAAATGAGCAGTTCTTC
CASTKLAGGSNEQFF
>TRBV6-2/TRBV6-3|NA|NA|TRBJ2-3
TGTGCCAGCAGTAAGACCCAGGGCTTCACAGATACGCAGTATTTT
CASSKTQGFTDTQYF
>TRBV24-1|NA|NA|TRBJ2-4
TGTGCCACCAGTGAATCAGGGAAAAAAAACATTCAGTACTTC
CATSESGKKNIQYF
>TRBV6-5|NA|NA|TRBJ2-1
TGTGCCAGCAGTCTCGGGACACCTTACAATGAGCAGTTCTTC
CASSLGTPYNEQFF
>TRBV11-2|many|TRBD1|TRBJ1-2
TGTGCCAGCAGCTTAGCCCAGGGGGCGCGGCCCTATGGCTACACCTTC
CASSLAQGARPYGYTF
>TRBV6-5|many|NA|TRBJ2-5
TGTGCCAGCAGTTACTCGACCAGGGGAGGGCAAGAGACCCAGTACTTC
CASSYSTRGGQETQYF
>TRBV19|NA|NA|TRBJ2-3
TGTGCCACGGAGTACACAGATACGCAGTATTTT
CATEYTDTQYF
>TRBV12-3/TRBV12-4|NA|NA|TRBJ1-2
TGTGCCAGCAGAGACCCTTCATATGGCTACACCTTC
CASRDPSYGYTF
>TRBV12-3/TRBV12-4|many|TRBD2|TRBJ2-3
TGTGCCAGCAGTTTAAGGGAGGGAGGGGATACGCAGTATTTT
CASSLREGGDTQYF
>TRBV27|few|NA|TRBJ1-6
TGTGCCAGCAGACTGAATCAGGGTCCGGGGGCACCCCTCCACTTT
CASRLNQGPGAPLHF